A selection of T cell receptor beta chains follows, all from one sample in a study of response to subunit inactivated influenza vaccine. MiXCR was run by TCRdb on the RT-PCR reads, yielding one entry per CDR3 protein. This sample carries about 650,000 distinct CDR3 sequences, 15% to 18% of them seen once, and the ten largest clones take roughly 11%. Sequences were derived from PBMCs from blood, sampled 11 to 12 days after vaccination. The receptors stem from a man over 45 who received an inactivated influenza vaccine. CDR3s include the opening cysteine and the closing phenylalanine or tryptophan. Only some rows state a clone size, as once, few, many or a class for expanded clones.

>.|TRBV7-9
CASSLISPGSSEQYF
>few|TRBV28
CASSKGQMLQETQYF
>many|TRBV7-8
CASSLARGTYEQYF
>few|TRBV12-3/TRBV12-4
CASSTDRGNTEAFF
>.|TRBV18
CASSPDAVGTGEQYF
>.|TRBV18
CASSLLLDSYNEQFF
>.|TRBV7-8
CASSLRAGSHEQFF
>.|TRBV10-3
CAINTAGGGTDTQYF
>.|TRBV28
CASSKAGGPNTGELFF
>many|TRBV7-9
CASSYDMGTEAFF
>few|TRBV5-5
CASSFLGGDGSGELFF
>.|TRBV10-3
CAISAGANTEAFF
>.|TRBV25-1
CASSELRAWGNEQFF
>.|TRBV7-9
CASSRDALPYEQYF
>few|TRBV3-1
CASSHSGSTDTQYF
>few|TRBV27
CASSLAGGKYNEQFF
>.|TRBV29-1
CSVASGRPHEQYF
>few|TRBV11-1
CASSRTGLAVSHEQFF
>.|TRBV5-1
CASSAGTRSYEQYF
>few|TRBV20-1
CSARPLADFTDTQYF
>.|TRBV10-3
CAISSGQGHEKLFF
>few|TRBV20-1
CSAREGRGFYNEQFF
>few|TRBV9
CASTSTGDEQFF
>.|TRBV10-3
CAISDVGGGASDTQYF
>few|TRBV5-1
CASSLYGRSYEQYF
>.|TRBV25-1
CASSAGQNTIYEQYF
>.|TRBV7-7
CASSATGVPYNEQFF
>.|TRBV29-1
CSVAGGGGANVLTF
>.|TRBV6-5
CASSYSRGSEQYF
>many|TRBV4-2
CASSQAHEETQYF
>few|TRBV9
CASSPRQGNGELFF
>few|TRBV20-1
CSAKSGGVITGELFF
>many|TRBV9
CASSVGVGRNGYTF
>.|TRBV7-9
CASSYPRDFPNTEAFF
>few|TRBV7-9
CASSLLQDRDF
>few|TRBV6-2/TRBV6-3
CASRIFGTGDTDTQYF
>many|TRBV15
CATSLYRGRDEQYF
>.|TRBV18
CASTSFGTTSTDTQYF
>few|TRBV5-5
CASSPETGRNEQFF
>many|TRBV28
CASSFGQDYGYTF
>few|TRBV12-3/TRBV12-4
CASSPWDFYRTDTQYF
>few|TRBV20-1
CSAYLLVGETYNEQFF
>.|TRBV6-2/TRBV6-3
CASSPLDRNTGELFF
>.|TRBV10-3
CAISESLGRGSTGELFF
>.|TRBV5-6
CASISEKTGGLYGYTF
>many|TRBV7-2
CASSLSGVSYNEQFF
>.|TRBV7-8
CASSPIQGASEKLFF
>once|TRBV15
CATSRDPQGGETQYF
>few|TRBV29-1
CSVEPSTSGIYNEQFF
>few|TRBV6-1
CASNQSPTSYNEQFF
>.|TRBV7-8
CASSKGRDRVTDTQYF
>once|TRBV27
CASSLVSRGGVQETQYF
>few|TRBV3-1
CASSQARTSGTGELFF
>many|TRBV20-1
CSARVWQGAGDTQYF